The clone carrying this T cell receptor beta chain was observed at least ten times. Its matching antigen is unknown. CDR3 length: 13 amino acids. Trimming cost V 2 bases and J 2 bases, with 7 bases left between them. Per the germline V gene, CDR1 is SEHNR and CDR2 is FQNEAQ (reference sequence). Time point noted: persistent/refractory GD, antithyroid drugs over 5 years with positive TRAb. From RNA extracted from PBMCs, the TCR library was made. American Thyroid Association guidelines defined Graves' disease diagnosis. The source of the sample is a study of regulatory T cells in long-lasting Graves disease. Study outcomes and limitations: Persistent disease preferred TRBV28, TRBJ1-2 and TRBJ2-5; new disease, TRBV20-1 and TRBJ2-1. The study found persistent patients shared more public clonotypes (approximately 2,700) than new patients (approximately 870).

Building the TCR beta libraries relied on iRepertoire HTBI primers, and CDR3 regions underwent Arm-PCR. TCRdb re-analysed the multiplex PCR reads in MiXCR, keeping a single row per CDR3 protein. The sample has some 340,000 distinct CDR3 sequences; roughly 25% are singletons. J is TRBJ2-7 and V is TRBV7-9; weak D call: TRBD1 (5 bases). This material consisted of peripheral blood mononuclear cells (PBMCs), taken when the disease was refractory, from a patient treated with antithyroid drugs. The TCR sequence derives from a middle-aged woman with Graves disease. The CDR3 DNA reads TGTGCCAGCAGCTTACAGGGAACCTACGAGCAGTACTTC. Protein sequence: CASSLQGTYEQYF. The full variable domain, with the rest looked up from reference TRBV7-9 and TRBJ2-7, is DTGVSQNPRHKITKRGQNVTFRCDPISEHNRLYWYRQTLGQGPEFLTYFQNEAQLEKSRLLSDRFSAERPKGSFSTLEIQRTEQGDSAMYLCASSLQGTYEQYFGPGTRLTVT.